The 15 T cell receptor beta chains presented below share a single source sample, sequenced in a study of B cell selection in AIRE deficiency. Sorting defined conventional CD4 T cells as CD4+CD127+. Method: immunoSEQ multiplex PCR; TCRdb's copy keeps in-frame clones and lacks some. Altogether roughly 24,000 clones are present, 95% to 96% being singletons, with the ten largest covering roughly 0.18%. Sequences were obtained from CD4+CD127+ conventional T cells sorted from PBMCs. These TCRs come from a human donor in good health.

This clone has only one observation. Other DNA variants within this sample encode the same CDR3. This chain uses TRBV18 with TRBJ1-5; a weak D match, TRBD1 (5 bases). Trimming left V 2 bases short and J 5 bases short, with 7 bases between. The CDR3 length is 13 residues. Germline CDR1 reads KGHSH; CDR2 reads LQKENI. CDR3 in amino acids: CASSPGGDQPQHF. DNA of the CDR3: TGTGCCAGCTCACCAGGGGGTGATCAGCCCCAGCATTTT.

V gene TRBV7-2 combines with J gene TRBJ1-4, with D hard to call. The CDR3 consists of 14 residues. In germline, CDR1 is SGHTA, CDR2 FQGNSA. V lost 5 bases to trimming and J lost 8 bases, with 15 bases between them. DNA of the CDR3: TGTGCCAGCAGCCCAAACCGGACTCCCGAAAAACTGTTTTTT. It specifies CASSPNRTPEKLFF.

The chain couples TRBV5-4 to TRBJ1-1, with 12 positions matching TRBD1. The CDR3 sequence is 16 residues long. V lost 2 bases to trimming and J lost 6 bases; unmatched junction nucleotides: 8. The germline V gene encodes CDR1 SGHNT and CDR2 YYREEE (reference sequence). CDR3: CASSLGDRGRNAEAFF. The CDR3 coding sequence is TGTGCCAGCAGCTTAGGGGACAGGGGGCGTAACGCTGAAGCTTTCTTT.

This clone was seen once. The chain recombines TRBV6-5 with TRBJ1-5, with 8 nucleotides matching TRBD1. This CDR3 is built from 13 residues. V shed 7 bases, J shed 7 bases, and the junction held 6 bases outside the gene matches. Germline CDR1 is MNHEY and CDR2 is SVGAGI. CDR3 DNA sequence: TGTGCCAGCAATCAGGGGGCAGGGCAGCCCCAGCATTTT. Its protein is CASNQGAGQPQHF.

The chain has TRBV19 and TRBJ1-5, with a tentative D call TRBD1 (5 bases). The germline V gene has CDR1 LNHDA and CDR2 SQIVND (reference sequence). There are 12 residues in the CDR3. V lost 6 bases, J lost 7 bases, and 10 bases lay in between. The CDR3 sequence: CASSRVGQPQHF. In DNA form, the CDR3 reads TGTGCCAGTAGCAGGGTTGGCCAGCCCCAGCATTTT.

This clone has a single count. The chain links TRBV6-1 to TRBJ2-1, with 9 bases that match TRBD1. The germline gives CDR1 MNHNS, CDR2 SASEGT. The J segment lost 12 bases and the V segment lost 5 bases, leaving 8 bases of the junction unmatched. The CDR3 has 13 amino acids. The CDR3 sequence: CASSHRDREPQFF. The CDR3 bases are TGTGCCAGCAGTCATCGGGACAGGGAACCGCAGTTCTTC.

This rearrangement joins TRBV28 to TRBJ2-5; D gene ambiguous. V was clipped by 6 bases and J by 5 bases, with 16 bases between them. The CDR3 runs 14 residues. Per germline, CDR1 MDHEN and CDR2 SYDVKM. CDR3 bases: TGTGCCAGCAGGCGCAGCCTGGGCACGGAGACCCAGTACTTC. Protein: CASRRSLGTETQYF.

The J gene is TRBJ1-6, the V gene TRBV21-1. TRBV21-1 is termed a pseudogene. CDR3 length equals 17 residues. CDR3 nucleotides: TGTGCCAGCACCGACGAGGGAGGGAGCTCCTATAATTCACCCCTCCACTTT. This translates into CASTDEGGSSYNSPLHF.

CDR3 residues: CASSMDLRGGRYTEAFF. In DNA, the CDR3 is TGTGCCAGTAGTATGGATTTACGAGGGGGCAGGTACACTGAAGCTTTCTTT. The rearrangement uses TRBV19 and TRBJ1-1; 7 bases are shared with TRBD1. From germline, CDR1 is LNHDA and CDR2 SQIVND (reference sequence). The length of the CDR3 is 17 residues. V lost 3 bases, J lost 3 bases, and 13 bases stayed unmatched.

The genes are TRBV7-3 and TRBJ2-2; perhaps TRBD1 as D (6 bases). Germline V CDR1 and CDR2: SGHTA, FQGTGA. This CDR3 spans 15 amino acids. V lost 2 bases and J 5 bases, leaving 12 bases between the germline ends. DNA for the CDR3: TGTGCCAGCAGCTTATCTGGGGGCCGGACCGGGGAGCTGTTTTTT. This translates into CASSLSGGRTGELFF.

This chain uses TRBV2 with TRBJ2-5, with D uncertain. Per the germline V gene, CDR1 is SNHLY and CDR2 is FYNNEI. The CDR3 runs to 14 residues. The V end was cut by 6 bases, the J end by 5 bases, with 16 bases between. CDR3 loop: CASRNGRVGETQYF. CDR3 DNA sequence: TGTGCCAGCAGGAACGGTAGGGTAGGTGAGACCCAGTACTTC. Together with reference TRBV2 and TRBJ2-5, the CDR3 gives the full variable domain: EPEVTQTPSHQVTQMGQEVILRCVPISNHLYFYWYRQILGQKVEFLVSFYNNEISEKSEIFDDQFSVERPDGSNFTLKIRSTKLEDSAMYFCASRNGRVGETQYFGPGTRLLVL.

The CDR3 DNA reads as TGTGCCAGCAGCTCGCACCCGGGACAGGGGGATCAGCCCCAGCATTTT. It specifies CASSSHPGQGDQPQHF. V usage is TRBV5-4 and J usage is TRBJ1-5; 11 bases fit TRBD1. CDR1 SGHNT and CDR2 YYREEE come from the germline V gene (reference sequence). V shed 3 bases, J shed 5 bases, and the junction held 7 bases outside the gene matches. The CDR3 sequence is 16 residues long.

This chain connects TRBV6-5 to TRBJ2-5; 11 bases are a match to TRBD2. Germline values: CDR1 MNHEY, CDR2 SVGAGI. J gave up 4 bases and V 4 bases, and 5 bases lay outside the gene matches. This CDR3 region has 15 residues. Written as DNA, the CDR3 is TGTGCCAGCAGTTCCTTAGCGGGGGGGGGAGAGACCCAGTACTTC. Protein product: CASSSLAGGGETQYF.

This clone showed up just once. The CDR3 region has the DNA TGTGCCAGCAGCCAAGTAGCGGTCTATGGCTACACCTTC. It specifies CASSQVAVYGYTF. This chain joins TRBV14 and TRBJ1-2, with D unresolved. Germline loops: CDR1 SGHDN, CDR2 FVKESK. CDR3 length equals 13 residues. V was shortened by 1 base and J by 4 bases, with 7 bases between the two germline ends. Full variable domain (rest looked up from reference TRBV14 and TRBJ1-2): EAGVTQFPSHSVIEKGQTVTLRCDPISGHDNLYWYRRVMGKEIKFLLHFVKESKQDESGMPNNRFLAERTGGTYSTLKVQPAELEDSGVYFCASSQVAVYGYTFGSGTRLTVV.

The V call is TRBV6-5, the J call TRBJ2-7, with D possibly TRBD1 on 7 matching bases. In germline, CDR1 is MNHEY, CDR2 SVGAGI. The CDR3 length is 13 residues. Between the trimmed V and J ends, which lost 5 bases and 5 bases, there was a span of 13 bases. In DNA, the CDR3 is TGTGCCAGCAGTCCCGCAGGGGGGAACGAGCAGTACTTC. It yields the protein CASSPAGGNEQYF.